These T cell receptor beta chains were read from a single sample in a study of identical twins. TCRdb used MiXCR to reprocess the 5' RACE reads, holding one entry per CDR3 protein. The sample gives nearly 650,000 distinct CDR3 sequences, around 7.4% of which show up once; roughly 1.6% is in the top ten. The data also belong to a second study, concerning yellow fever vaccine responses in identical twins.

Sequencing was done on a sample of PBMCs. The receptor set was obtained from a woman aged 18-29 years in good health. The CDR3 runs from the conserved cysteine through the conserved F or W. The D gene is left open where the match is weak. Not all rows give a size; the values are once, few, many and, for expanded clones, a class.

>TRBV7-9|NA|few|TRBJ2-7
TGTGCCAGCAGCGCCGTAGCGGCCTACGAGCAGTACTTC
CASSAVAAYEQYF
>TRBV29-1|NA|many|TRBJ2-5
TGCAGCGTTGAGGTTGCCAGGGAATTCCTACGGTACCAAGAGACCCAGTACTTC
CSVEVAREFLRYQETQYF
>TRBV20-1|TRBD1|many|TRBJ1-6
TGCAGTGCCTCACGGACAGGGGGCTCACCCCTCCACTTT
CSASRTGGSPLHF
>TRBV7-3|TRBD2|NA|TRBJ2-1
TGTGCCAGCAGCCACGCCGGGACTAGCGACGGTGAGCAGTTCTTC
CASSHAGTSDGEQFF
>TRBV20-1|TRBD2|NA|TRBJ2-1
TGCTGTGCGTCCGAAGTAGCGGGCCTCTCCTACAATGAGCAGTTCTTC
CCASEVAGLSYNEQFF
>TRBV11-2|NA|NA|TRBJ2-1
TGTGCCAGCACCTTAGTTGCGACGGTGTTTTTAGGGGGCTCCTACAATGAGCAGTTCTTC
CASTLVATVFLGGSYNEQFF
>TRBV7-9|NA|many|TRBJ1-3
TGTGCCAGCAGCTCCAGCCTGGTGGGGTTATATTTT
CASSSSLVGLYF
>TRBV5-5|NA|many|TRBJ2-7
TGTGCCAGCAGCTTCCGGGAGACAGGGAGGCCCGAGCAGTACTTC
CASSFRETGRPEQYF
>TRBV29-1|TRBD2|NA|TRBJ2-1
TGCAGCGTTGAAGGACGCCTAGCGGGAAGTGAGCAGTTCTTC
CSVEGRLAGSEQFF
>TRBV10-3|NA|NA|TRBJ1-5
TGTGCCATCAGTGACGATGGAGGGCGCCCAGCCCAGCATTTT
CAISDDGGRPAQHF
>TRBV29-1|NA|few|TRBJ1-2
TGCAGCGTTGAAGATATGGGGGTCCAAGGCTACACCTTC
CSVEDMGVQGYTF
>TRBV4-1|NA|few|TRBJ2-3
TGCGCCAGCAGCGGGGCGGGTCCCGATACGCAGTATTTT
CASSGAGPDTQYF
>TRBV5-1|NA|many|TRBJ2-7
TGCGCCAGCAGCTCCACGTTGACTATAAACTCCTACGAGCAGTACTTC
CASSSTLTINSYEQYF
>TRBV3-1|NA|few|TRBJ1-5
TGTGCCAGCAGCCTGAACTGGGGCAATCAGCCCCAGCATTTT
CASSLNWGNQPQHF
>TRBV5-1|NA|NA|TRBJ2-2
TGCGCCAGCAGCATCAGGGGCCGCCCAAACACCGGGGAGCTGTTTTTT
CASSIRGRPNTGELFF
>TRBV14|NA|few|TRBJ2-1
TGTGCCAGCACCCGGAGGGCGAGCCCATCGATTAATAACAATGAGCAGTTCTTC
CASTRRASPSINNNEQFF
>TRBV5-1|NA|many|TRBJ2-3
TGCGCCAGCGGGCCTGGGGGGCTGACAGATACGCAGTATTTT
CASGPGGLTDTQYF
>TRBV29-1|NA|few|TRBJ2-3
TGCAGCGTTGGGGCTAGTCCCTTGACAGATACGCAGTATTTT
CSVGASPLTDTQYF
>TRBV29-1|NA|few|TRBJ2-7
TGCAGCGTTGAAGAAGAGAACTCCTACGAGCAGTACTTC
CSVEEENSYEQYF
>TRBV7-2|TRBD2|NA|TRBJ2-7
TGTGCCAGCAGCTTAGGGACTAGGGACTACGAGCAGTACTTC
CASSLGTRDYEQYF
>TRBV19|TRBD2|NA|TRBJ2-5
TGTGCCAGTAGTATAGATCTGGCTAGCGGGAGGGCCAAGGAGACCCAGTACTTC
CASSIDLASGRAKETQYF
>TRBV7-3|TRBD1|NA|TRBJ1-5
TGTGCCAGCAGTCATCCCGACAGGGACGTTCCGGGTAGCAATCAGCCCCAGCATTTT
CASSHPDRDVPGSNQPQHF
>TRBV12-3/TRBV12-4|NA|NA|TRBJ2-3
TGTGCCATCAGTTTAGATCCCACCTTGAGGGCTGGCACAGATACGCAGTATTTT
CAISLDPTLRAGTDTQYF
>TRBV20-1|NA|NA|TRBJ1-2
TGCAGTGGTGGCATAGGGACGGGCGGCTACACCTTC
CSGGIGTGGYTF
>TRBV12-3/TRBV12-4|NA|NA|TRBJ2-7
TGTGCCAGCAGTTTGGGATCCTGGATTCGCGAGCAGTACTTC
CASSLGSWIREQYF
>TRBV20-1|NA|few|TRBJ2-1
TGCAGTGCTAGAAACCGTAGGGGCGGGATCCCTCACAATGAGCAGTTCTTC
CSARNRRGGIPHNEQFF
>TRBV7-9|NA|NA|TRBJ2-2
TGTGCCAGCAGCGGAAGGACGGGTCTCGGCACCGGGGAGCTGTTTTTT
CASSGRTGLGTGELFF
>TRBV10-3|NA|many|TRBJ2-3
TGTGCCATCAGTGAGTCGACCGACCCCTCTCATTTT
CAISESTDPSHF
>TRBV5-1|TRBD2|few|TRBJ2-5
TGCGCCAGCACCCTAGGGGCTAGCGGACCTCAAGAGACCCAGTACTTC
CASTLGASGPQETQYF
>TRBV7-6|NA|few|TRBJ2-5
TGTGCCAGCAGCTTAGCTATAAGCGAGACCCAGTACTTC
CASSLAISETQYF
>TRBV5-6|NA|few|TRBJ2-1
TGTGCCAGCAGCATAGACAGGAGTGAGCAGTTCTTC
CASSIDRSEQFF
>TRBV7-8|NA|NA|TRBJ2-1
TGTGCCTGCGGAGGGCCTGGGGACAATGAGCAGTTCTTC
CACGGPGDNEQFF
>TRBV11-2|NA|many|TRBJ1-2
TGTGCCAGCAGCTTAGGGGTGACGGGCTACACCTTC
CASSLGVTGYTF
>TRBV4-1|NA|NA|TRBJ2-1
TGCGCCAGCAGCCAAGATCCGGTTGCGCTAGCGCCTTACAATGAGCAGTTCTTC
CASSQDPVALAPYNEQFF
>TRBV10-3|NA|NA|TRBJ2-2
TGTGCCATCAGTGGGACTACTGGCACCGGGGAGCTGTTTTTT
CAISGTTGTGELFF
>TRBV7-9|TRBD2|many|TRBJ2-3
TGTGCCAGCAGCTTAGCTAGCGGGGGCACAGATACGCAGTATTTT
CASSLASGGTDTQYF
>TRBV15|TRBD2|many|TRBJ2-1
TGTGCCACCAGCGGTTCCACTAGCGCTAGCTCCTACAATGAGCAGTTCTTC
CATSGSTSASSYNEQFF
>TRBV10-3|NA|few|TRBJ2-2
TGTGCCATCAGCGAAACCCCGGGTCACGGGGTCACCGGGGAGCTGTTTTTT
CAISETPGHGVTGELFF
>TRBV2|NA|NA|TRBJ2-2
TGTGCCAGCAGTCGGGAACGCGGGGAGCTGTTTTTT
CASSRERGELFF
>TRBV20-1|NA|NA|TRBJ1-4
TGCAGTGCCCGGGGGAGTAATGAAAAACTGTTTTTT
CSARGSNEKLFF
>TRBV25-1|TRBD1|many|TRBJ1-4
TGTGCCAGCAGAACAGCCGGGACAGGGGTGAAAAAACTGTTTTTT
CASRTAGTGVKKLFF
>TRBV11-2|TRBD2|few|TRBJ2-7
TGTGCCAGCAGCTTAGGCGGGAGATCCTACGAGCAGTACTTC
CASSLGGRSYEQYF
>TRBV18|NA|NA|TRBJ2-3
TGTGCCAGCTCACACCTTCGAGTGTTAGTCGATACGCAGTATTTT
CASSHLRVLVDTQYF
>TRBV6-4|TRBD1|many|TRBJ2-6
TGTGCCAGCAGCGGACAGGGCTCTGGGGCCAACGTCCTGACTTTC
CASSGQGSGANVLTF
>TRBV3-1|TRBD2|NA|TRBJ2-5
TGTGCCTGCAGCTCAAGGGGACTAGTCCGAGAGACCCAGTACTTC
CACSSRGLVRETQYF
>TRBV9|TRBD2|many|TRBJ2-3
TGTGCCAGCAGCGTAGGGGGGGGGAGTATTTCCACAGATACGCAGTATTTT
CASSVGGGSISTDTQYF
>TRBV10-3|NA|many|TRBJ2-3
TGTGCCATCAGTGGGCTGGGTAGCACAGATACGCAGTATTTT
CAISGLGSTDTQYF
>TRBV5-5|NA|few|TRBJ2-4
TGTGCCAGCAGCGTAGACCGGGGAGCCAAAAACATTCAGTACTTC
CASSVDRGAKNIQYF
>TRBV7-3|NA|few|TRBJ2-2
TGTGCCAGCAGCTTATTCGCGGGAACAGGGGAGCTGTTTTTT
CASSLFAGTGELFF